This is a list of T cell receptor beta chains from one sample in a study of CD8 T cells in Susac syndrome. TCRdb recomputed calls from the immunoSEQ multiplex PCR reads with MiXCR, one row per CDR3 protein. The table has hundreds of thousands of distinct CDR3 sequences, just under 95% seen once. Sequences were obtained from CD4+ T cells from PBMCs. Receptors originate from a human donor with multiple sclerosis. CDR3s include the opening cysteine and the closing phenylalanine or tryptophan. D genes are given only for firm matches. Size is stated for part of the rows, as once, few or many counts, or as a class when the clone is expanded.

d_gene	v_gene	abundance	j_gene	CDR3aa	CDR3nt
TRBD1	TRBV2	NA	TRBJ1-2	CASSRQGSEGDGYTF	TGTGCCAGCAGTCGACAGGGGTCCGAAGGGGATGGCTACACCTTC
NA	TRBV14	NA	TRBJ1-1	CASSHGGEAFF	TGTGCCAGCAGCCACGGGGGAGAAGCTTTCTTT
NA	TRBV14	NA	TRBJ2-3	CASSTAFEQYF	TGTGCCAGCAGCACGGCATTTGAGCAGTATTTT
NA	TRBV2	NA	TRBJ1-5	CASSPGNRNQPQHF	TGTGCCAGCAGCCCGGGGAACCGCAATCAGCCCCAGCATTTT
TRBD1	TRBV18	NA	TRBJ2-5	CASSPLPRGILETQYF	TGTGCCAGCTCACCACTCCCCAGGGGGATTTTGGAGACCCAGTACTTC
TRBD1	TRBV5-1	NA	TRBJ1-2	CASSTTGTGVGDYGYTF	TGCGCCAGCAGCACAACCGGGACAGGGGTCGGAGACTATGGCTACACCTTC
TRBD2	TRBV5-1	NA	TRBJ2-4	CASSLRREKNIQYF	TGCGCCAGCAGCTTGAGGCGGGAGAAAAACATTCAGTACTTC
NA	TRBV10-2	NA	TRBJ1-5	CASRPGVGSHQPQHF	TGCGCCAGCAGACCCGGGGTAGGGTCGCATCAGCCCCAGCATTTT
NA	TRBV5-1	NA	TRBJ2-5	CASSASSAPGGTQYF	TGCGCCAGCAGCGCGTCTAGCGCCCCCGGGGGGACCCAGTACTTC
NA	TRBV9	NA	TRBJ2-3	CASSPAGLDTQYF	TGTGCCAGCAGCCCGGCGGGACTAGATACGCAGTATTTT
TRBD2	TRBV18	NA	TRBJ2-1	CASSRAGGDEQFF	TGTGCCAGCTCACGAGCGGGAGGAGATGAGCAGTTCTTC
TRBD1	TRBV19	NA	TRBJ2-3	CASTPGQGAVRQYF	TGTGCCAGTACTCCGGGACAGGGGGCTGTGAGGCAGTATTTT
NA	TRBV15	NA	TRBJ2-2	CATSRDRFPGELFF	TGTGCCACCAGCAGAGATAGGTTCCCCGGGGAGCTGTTTTTT
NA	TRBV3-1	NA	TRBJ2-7	CASSQDLGQVIYEQYF	TGTGCCAGCAGCCAAGATTTGGGGCAGGTGATCTACGAGCAGTACTTC
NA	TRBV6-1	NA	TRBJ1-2	CASSEWAGSPHYGYTF	TGTGCCAGCAGTGAATGGGCAGGTTCACCCCACTATGGCTACACCTTC
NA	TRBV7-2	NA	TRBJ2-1	CASRYNEQFF	TGTGCCAGCAGGTACAATGAGCAGTTCTTC
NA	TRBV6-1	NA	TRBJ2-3	CASSRPQIGGTDTQYF	TGTGCCAGCAGCCGCCCACAGATAGGTGGAACAGATACGCAGTATTTT
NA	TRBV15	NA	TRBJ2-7	CATKGMLDEQYF	TGTGCCACCAAAGGGATGCTGGACGAGCAGTACTTC
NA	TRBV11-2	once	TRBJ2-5	CASSPTPPLAFRLGPETQYF	TGTGCCAGCAGCCCAACCCCCCCTCTAGCTTTCAGGCTAGGGCCAGAGACCCAGTACTTC
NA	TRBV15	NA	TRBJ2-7	CATSRDLAAPEQYF	TGTGCCACCAGCAGAGATCTGGCAGCGCCCGAGCAGTACTTC
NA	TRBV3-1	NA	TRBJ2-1	CASSQYQGVAGPREQFF	TGTGCCAGCAGCCAATATCAGGGGGTAGCGGGGCCCAGAGAGCAGTTCTTC
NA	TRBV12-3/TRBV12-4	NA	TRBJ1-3	CASSFVGENTIYF	TGTGCCAGCAGTTTCGTCGGAGAAAACACCATATATTTT
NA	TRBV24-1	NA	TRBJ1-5	CATSDQGQPQHF	TGTGCCACCAGTGATCAGGGTCAGCCCCAGCATTTT
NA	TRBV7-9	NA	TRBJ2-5	CASSLAAGSGTQYF	TGTGCCAGCAGCTTAGCTGCCGGCAGTGGGACCCAGTACTTC
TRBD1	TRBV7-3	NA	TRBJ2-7	CASSARQGRHEQYF	TGTGCCAGCAGCGCCCGACAGGGTCGGCACGAGCAGTACTTC
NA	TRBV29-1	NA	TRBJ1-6	CSVRDRGNSPLHF	TGCAGCGTCAGGGACCGGGGTAATTCACCCCTCCACTTT
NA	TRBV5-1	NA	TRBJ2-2	CASSESQAPNTGELFF	TGCGCCAGCAGCGAGAGTCAGGCTCCGAACACCGGGGAGCTGTTTTTT
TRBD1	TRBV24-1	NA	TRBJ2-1	CATSDLTHGTGGREQFF	TGTGCCACCAGTGATTTGACCCATGGGACAGGCGGGCGTGAGCAGTTCTTC
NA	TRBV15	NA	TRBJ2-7	CATSREVTSYEQYF	TGTGCCACCAGCAGAGAGGTCACTTCCTACGAGCAGTACTTC
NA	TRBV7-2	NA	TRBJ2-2	CASSLGSTSWELFF	TGTGCCAGCAGCCTCGGGTCAACGAGCTGGGAGCTGTTTTTT
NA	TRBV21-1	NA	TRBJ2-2	CASSKRVSGQGDGELFF	TGTGCCAGCAGCAAACGCGTCTCGGGACAGGGAGACGGGGAGCTGTTTTTT
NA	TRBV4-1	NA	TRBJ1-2	CASSQVGGALFNYGYTF	TGCGCCAGCAGCCAAGTGGGAGGGGCCCTATTTAACTATGGCTACACCTTC
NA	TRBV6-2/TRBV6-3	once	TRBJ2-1	CASSYSLVSYNEQFF	TGTGCCAGCAGTTACTCACTAGTCTCCTACAATGAGCAGTTCTTC
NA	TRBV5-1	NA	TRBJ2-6	CASSLGLQGGANVLTF	TGCGCCAGCAGCTTGGGGCTTCAGGGTGGGGCCAACGTCCTGACTTTC
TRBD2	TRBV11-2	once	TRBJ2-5	CASSRIGTRDDRTQYF	TGTGCCAGCAGCCGTATCGGGACTAGAGACGACCGGACCCAGTACTTC
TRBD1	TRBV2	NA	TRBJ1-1	CASSTPKIPGQDNTEAFF	TGTGCCAGCAGTACTCCCAAGATTCCCGGACAGGATAACACTGAAGCTTTCTTT
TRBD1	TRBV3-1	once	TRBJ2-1	CASSQVLTGGIEQFF	TGTGCCAGCAGCCAAGTACTAACAGGGGGAATTGAGCAGTTCTTC
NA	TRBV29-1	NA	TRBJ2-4	CSVSETDSLYF	TGCAGCGTCTCAGAAACAGACTCGTTGTACTTC
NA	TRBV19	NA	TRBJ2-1	CASSLSPLPPEQFF	TGTGCCAGTAGTCTCTCCCCACTCCCCCCTGAGCAGTTCTTC
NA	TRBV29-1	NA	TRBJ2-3	CSVEATGTDTQYF	TGCAGCGTTGAGGCGACAGGAACGGATACGCAGTATTTT
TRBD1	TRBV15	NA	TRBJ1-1	CATSRELGQGLTEAFF	TGTGCCACCAGCAGAGAATTGGGACAGGGGCTCACTGAAGCTTTCTTT
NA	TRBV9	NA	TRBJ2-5	CASSVGGLKETQYF	TGTGCCAGCAGCGTAGGAGGTCTAAAAGAGACCCAGTACTTC
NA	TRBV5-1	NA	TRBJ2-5	CASSGSGVRETQYF	TGCGCCAGCAGCGGATCCGGGGTCCGAGAGACCCAGTACTTC
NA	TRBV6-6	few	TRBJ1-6	CASSVQVYNSPLHF	TGTGCCAGCAGCGTCCAGGTCTATAATTCCCCCCTCCACTTT
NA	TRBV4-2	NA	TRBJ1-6	CASGSPYNSPLHF	TGTGCCAGCGGATCCCCCTATAATTCACCCCTCCACTTT
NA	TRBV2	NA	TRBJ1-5	CASSELGGSNQPQHF	TGTGCCAGCAGTGAGCTAGGTGGTAGCAATCAGCCCCAGCATTTT
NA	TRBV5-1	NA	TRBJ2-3	CASSPGGAASTDTQYF	TGCGCCAGCAGCCCCGGAGGGGCGGCTAGCACAGATACGCAGTATTTT
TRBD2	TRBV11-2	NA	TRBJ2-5	CASSFELAGGLETQYF	TGTGCCAGCAGCTTTGAACTAGCGGGGGGGCTGGAGACCCAGTACTTC
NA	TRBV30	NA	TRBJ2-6	CAWSPELWAANVLTF	TGTGCCTGGAGTCCGGAGCTCTGGGCAGCCAACGTCCTGACTTTC
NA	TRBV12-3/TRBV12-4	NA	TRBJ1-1	CASSPIQGKAFF	TGTGCCAGCAGTCCCATTCAGGGGAAGGCTTTCTTT
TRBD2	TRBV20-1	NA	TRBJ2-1	CSAPGTTDEQFF	TGCAGTGCCCCCGGGACTACGGATGAGCAGTTCTTC
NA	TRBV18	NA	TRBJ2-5	CASSPRGAGEETQYF	TGTGCCAGCTCACCAAGGGGGGCTGGTGAAGAGACCCAGTACTTC
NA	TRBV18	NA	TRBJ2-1	CASSPTTGGSGNEQFF	TGTGCCAGCTCACCAACGACAGGAGGAAGCGGCAATGAGCAGTTCTTC
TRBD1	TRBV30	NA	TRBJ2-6	CAWDRGSGANVLTF	TGTGCCTGGGACAGGGGCTCTGGGGCCAACGTCCTGACTTTC
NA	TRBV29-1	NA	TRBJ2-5	CSVRRETQYF	TGCAGCGTAAGACGGGAGACCCAGTACTTC
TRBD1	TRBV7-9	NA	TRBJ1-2	CASSPDRGYTF	TGTGCCAGCAGCCCGGACAGGGGATACACCTTC
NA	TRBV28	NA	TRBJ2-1	CASRDGGGRHNEQFF	TGTGCCAGCCGCGACGGGGGCGGGAGACACAATGAGCAGTTCTTC
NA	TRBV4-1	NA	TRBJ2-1	CASRGLGGAVNEQFF	TGCGCCAGCAGGGGATTGGGCGGTGCGGTCAATGAGCAGTTCTTC
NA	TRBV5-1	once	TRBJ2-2	CASRPGPQNTGELFF	TGCGCCAGCAGACCCGGGCCCCAGAACACCGGGGAGCTGTTTTTT
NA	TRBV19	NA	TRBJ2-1	CASGGLSVGEQFF	TGTGCCAGTGGGGGGCTTTCCGTGGGGGAGCAGTTCTTC